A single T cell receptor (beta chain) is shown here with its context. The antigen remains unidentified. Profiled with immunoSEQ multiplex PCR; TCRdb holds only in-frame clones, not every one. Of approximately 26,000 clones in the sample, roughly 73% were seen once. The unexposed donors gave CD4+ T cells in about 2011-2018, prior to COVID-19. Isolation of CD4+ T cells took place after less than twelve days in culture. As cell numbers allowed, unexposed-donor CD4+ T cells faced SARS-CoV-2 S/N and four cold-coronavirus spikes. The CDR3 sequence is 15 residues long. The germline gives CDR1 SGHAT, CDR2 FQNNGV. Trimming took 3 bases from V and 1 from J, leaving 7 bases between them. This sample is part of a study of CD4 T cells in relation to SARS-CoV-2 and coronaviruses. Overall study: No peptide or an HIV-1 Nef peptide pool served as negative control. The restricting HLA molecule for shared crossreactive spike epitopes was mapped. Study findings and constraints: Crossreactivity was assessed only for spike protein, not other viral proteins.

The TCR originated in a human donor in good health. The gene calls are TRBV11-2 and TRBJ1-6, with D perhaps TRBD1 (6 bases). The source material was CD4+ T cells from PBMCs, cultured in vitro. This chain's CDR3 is CASSLRGSYNSPLHF. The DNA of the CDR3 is TGTGCCAGCAGCTTGAGGGGGTCCTATAATTCACCCCTCCACTTT.